This TCR beta chain was recorded in a study of control samples from healthy donors and cancer patients. Only in-frame clones appear in the TCRdb table, and some are missing; sequencing was by immunoSEQ multiplex PCR. The table lists approximately 160,000 clones, about 91% of them singletons. CDR1 DFQATT and CDR2 SNEGSKA come from the germline V gene (reference sequence). The CDR3 covers 10 residues. V was trimmed by 5 bases and J by 8 bases, leaving 6 bases between them. The origin of this receptor is a woman aged 35 to 49 in good health. The genes are TRBV20-1 and TRBJ1-4, with D perhaps TRBD1 (5 bases). The source material was blood. Written as DNA, the CDR3 is TGCAGTGCTCGGGGGGAAAAACTGTTTTTT. As protein: CSARGEKLFF.